These T cell receptor beta chains were read from a single sample in a study of OX40 agonist ivuxolimab in advanced cancers. Assay used: immunoSEQ multiplex PCR; TCRdb lists only in-frame clones, some missing. The profile shows about 100,000 clones, 94% of them singletons. The sequences come from CD4+ or CD8+ T cells sorted from blood, collected in a trial of the OX40 agonist ivuxolimab. The source is an adult with an advanced solid tumor such as melanoma, head and neck, liver or kidney cancer. Each CDR3 is given with its conserved first and last residue. D genes are given only for firm matches. Not every row has a clone size; where given, it reads once, few, many or a size class.

cdr3_length,clone_size,j_call,v_call,d_call,cdr3_nt,cdr3_aa
14,.,TRBJ2-7,TRBV5-1,.,TGCGCCAGCAGCCCCGGGTCCCTCACGGACGAGCAGTACTTC,CASSPGSLTDEQYF
14,.,TRBJ2-5,TRBV7-2,TRBD1,TGTGCCAGCAGCTCGGGACAGGGTCCAGAGACCCAGTACTTC,CASSSGQGPETQYF
17,.,TRBJ1-2,TRBV7-2,.,TGTGCCAGCAGCTTAGGGCCCATGACAGCTATGCCATATGGCTACACCTTC,CASSLGPMTAMPYGYTF
17,.,TRBJ1-2,TRBV27,.,TGTGCCAGCAGTTTATCGCCACTAGGGACTATATTAAATGGCTACACCTTC,CASSLSPLGTILNGYTF
14,.,TRBJ2-7,TRBV19,TRBD1,TGTGCCAGTAGTATAGTATGGGACAGTAACGAGCAGTACTTC,CASSIVWDSNEQYF
14,.,TRBJ2-5,TRBV19,TRBD1,TGTGCCAGTAGTACGGGACAGGGGTCAGAGACCCAGTACTTC,CASSTGQGSETQYF
14,.,TRBJ2-3,TRBV6-5,TRBD1,TGTGCCAGCAGTATGGACAGGGTTACTGATACGCAGTATTTT,CASSMDRVTDTQYF
17,.,TRBJ2-1,TRBV7-6,.,TGTGCCAGCAGCTTAGGTCTGGGGACCTACCCTTACAATGAGCAGTTCTTC,CASSLGLGTYPYNEQFF
14,.,TRBJ2-7,TRBV7-9,.,TGTGCCAGCAGCCCGCGGGCCCTAGGTGCCGAGCAGTACTTC,CASSPRALGAEQYF
16,.,TRBJ1-2,TRBV14,.,TGTGCCAGCAGCCCAATTAGTGGACCTCTGGGATATGGCTACACCTTC,CASSPISGPLGYGYTF
14,.,TRBJ2-7,TRBV7-8,TRBD1,TGTGCCAGCAGCTTACGGACAGGGACCTACGAGCAGTACTTC,CASSLRTGTYEQYF
14,.,TRBJ2-7,TRBV21-1,.,TGTGCCACCAGAAAGGGTTTATTCCACTACGAGCAGTACTTC,CATRKGLFHYEQYF
14,once,TRBJ1-1,TRBV4-3,.,TGCGCCAGCAGCCAAGATTCAGGGTTCCCTGAAGCTTTCTTT,CASSQDSGFPEAFF
12,.,TRBJ2-7,TRBV2,.,TGTGCCAGCAGTGAGACAGCCTACGAGCAGTACTTC,CASSETAYEQYF
15,.,TRBJ2-6,TRBV5-5,.,TGTGCCAGCAGCTTGGTTCTCGCTGGGGCCAACGTCCTGACTTTC,CASSLVLAGANVLTF
14,once,TRBJ2-7,TRBV19,TRBD1,TGTGCCAGTAGGCCCGGGACAGCAAACTCCGAGCAGTACTTC,CASRPGTANSEQYF
16,.,TRBJ1-2,TRBV27,.,TGTGCCAGCAGTTCCCTGGACAGTTCCCGCTACTATGGCTACACCTTC,CASSSLDSSRYYGYTF
14,.,TRBJ2-7,TRBV5-6,TRBD2,TGTGCCAGCAGCCTCCTTGGTAGCGGGTACGAGCAGTACTTC,CASSLLGSGYEQYF
11,once,TRBJ1-2,TRBV29-1,.,TGCAGCGCCGGGGGACTCTATGGCTACACCTTC,CSAGGLYGYTF
13,few,TRBJ2-3,TRBV18,.,TGTGCCAGCTCACCAGGGGATGGGGATACGCAGTATTTT,CASSPGDGDTQYF
13,.,TRBJ1-4,TRBV5-1,.,TGCGCCAGCAGCTCAGACAGCTTTGAAAAACTGTTTTTT,CASSSDSFEKLFF
14,.,TRBJ1-4,TRBV9,.,TGTGCCAGCAGCGCGGACAGCCATAATGAAAAACTGTTTTTT,CASSADSHNEKLFF
13,.,TRBJ2-7,TRBV7-2,TRBD2,TGTGCCAGCAGCCGTAGCGGGCTGGGCGAGCAGTACTTC,CASSRSGLGEQYF
13,few,TRBJ1-2,TRBV7-9,TRBD1,TGTGCCAGCAGCAAACAGGGGGCAGATGGCTACACCTTC,CASSKQGADGYTF
12,.,TRBJ1-6,TRBV6-5,.,TGTGCCAGCAGTCAAGGGCCTTCACCCCTCCACTTT,CASSQGPSPLHF
18,.,TRBJ2-2,TRBV27,TRBD1,TGTGCCAGCAGTGTATTACCCCCCGGGACAGGGGCTTCCGGGGAGCTGTTTTTT,CASSVLPPGTGASGELFF
17,once,TRBJ1-5,TRBV2,.,TGTGCCAGCAGTGAAGCCGGGACAACGATCCCCTATCAGCCCCAGCATTTT,CASSEAGTTIPYQPQHF
13,.,TRBJ1-2,TRBV29-1,.,TGCAGCGTTGAAGTTGGACGGGGCTATGGCTACACCTTC,CSVEVGRGYGYTF
17,.,TRBJ2-7,TRBV10-3,TRBD2,TGTGCCATCAGTGGACAGCGGGAGGCCCTCCCCTCCTACGAGCAGTACTTC,CAISGQREALPSYEQYF
13,.,TRBJ2-5,TRBV7-2,.,TGTGCCAGCAGCTTAGCGCGGGGCGAGACCCAGTACTTC,CASSLARGETQYF
15,.,TRBJ1-4,TRBV6-5,.,TGTGCCAGCAGTTACTCGAAGGGCACTAATGAAAAACTGTTTTTT,CASSYSKGTNEKLFF
15,.,TRBJ2-7,TRBV30,TRBD2,TGTGCCTGGAGTCCCGGACTAGCGGGAGTTTACGAGCAGTACTTC,CAWSPGLAGVYEQYF
15,.,TRBJ2-3,TRBV19,TRBD2,TGTGCCAGTAGTTCGGGGAGGGCGGGCACAGATACGCAGTATTTT,CASSSGRAGTDTQYF
15,few,TRBJ2-7,TRBV6-5,TRBD1,TGTGCCAGCAGTTACTCGGGACAGGGGGGCTACGAGCAGTACTTC,CASSYSGQGGYEQYF
16,.,TRBJ2-3,TRBV19,TRBD2,TGTGCCAGTAGTACAGGACTAGCGGGGGGGTGGGATACGCAGTATTTT,CASSTGLAGGWDTQYF
15,.,TRBJ1-5,TRBV18,.,TGTGCCAGCTCATCGGGACCGAGTAGCAATCAGCCCCAGCATTTT,CASSSGPSSNQPQHF
12,.,TRBJ1-3,TRBV7-9,.,TGTGCCAGCAGCTTACGGGCGGACACCATATATTTT,CASSLRADTIYF
14,.,TRBJ2-7,TRBV14,TRBD1,TGTGCCAGCAGCCAAGGGACAGGGACCTACGAGCAGTACTTC,CASSQGTGTYEQYF
11,.,TRBJ2-4,TRBV20-1,TRBD2,TGCAGTGCTAAAACTAGCGACATTCAGTACTTC,CSAKTSDIQYF
12,.,TRBJ1-1,TRBV5-1,.,TGCGCCAGCAGCCGGGCGGACAGTGAAGCTTTCTTT,CASSRADSEAFF
17,.,TRBJ2-1,TRBV18,.,TGTGCCAGCTCACCGACAGGAACTCCAAGCTCCTACAATGAGCAGTTCTTC,CASSPTGTPSSYNEQFF
17,.,TRBJ1-1,TRBV25-1,TRBD1,TGTGCCAGCAGTGAATTCTTGACGACAGGGGTCCCCACTGAAGCTTTCTTT,CASSEFLTTGVPTEAFF
13,.,TRBJ1-6,TRBV29-1,TRBD1,TGCAGCGTGGGACAGGGCCAAAATTCACCCCTCCACTTT,CSVGQGQNSPLHF
18,.,TRBJ1-2,TRBV19,.,TGTGCCAGTAGGGGCCGGGGTCAGGCAGGATTGATTAACTATGGCTACACCTTC,CASRGRGQAGLINYGYTF
13,.,TRBJ2-7,TRBV28,TRBD1,TGTGCCAGCAGCCCGGGACAGTACTACGAGCAGTACTTC,CASSPGQYYEQYF
17,.,TRBJ1-4,TRBV4-1,.,TGCGCCAGCAGCCCTTTGAACTTAGTTCCAACTAATGAAAAACTGTTTTTT,CASSPLNLVPTNEKLFF
15,.,TRBJ2-5,TRBV5-4,TRBD1,TGTGCCAGCGTACCGGGACAGGGGGCCCAAGAGACCCAGTACTTC,CASVPGQGAQETQYF
18,.,TRBJ2-5,TRBV5-4,TRBD2,TGTGCCAGCAGCTTGAGAATTGCTAGCGGGAGGGCCAGGGAGACCCAGTACTTC,CASSLRIASGRARETQYF